The rows below give T cell receptor beta chains drawn from one sample of a study of early T cells in non-severe SARS-CoV-2 infection. In TCRdb, the 5' RACE reads were re-called with MiXCR into one record per CDR3 protein. The table records around 37,000 distinct CDR3 sequences, around 9% of them present only once. Sequencing was performed on whole blood. The source is an adult who was a healthcare worker with PCR-confirmed SARS-CoV-2 infection or an uninfected control (not recorded which). Each CDR3 is given with its conserved first and last residue. A D gene is named only where the DNA matches it firmly. Size is omitted from some rows. Given values are once, few, many or a class for expanded clones.

J gene: TRBJ2-2
D gene: -
V gene: TRBV7-3
clone size: many
CDR3 DNA: TGTGCCAGCAGCTTACTAGGTTTTAACGGGGAGCTGTTTTTT
CDR3 protein: CASSLLGFNGELFF

J gene: TRBJ1-1
D gene: TRBD1
V gene: TRBV7-9
clone size: many
CDR3 DNA: TGTGCCAGCAGCTACAGGGGTGGGGGCACTGAAGCTTTCTTT
CDR3 protein: CASSYRGGGTEAFF

J gene: TRBJ2-7
D gene: -
V gene: TRBV28
clone size: -
CDR3 DNA: TGTGCCAGCAGTCCACATGGGACTTCTTACTACGAGCAGTACTTC
CDR3 protein: CASSPHGTSYYEQYF

J gene: TRBJ2-7
D gene: TRBD1
V gene: TRBV27
clone size: -
CDR3 DNA: TGTGCCAGCAGAGGGACAGGGCGGGTCTACGAGCAGTACTTC
CDR3 protein: CASRGTGRVYEQYF

J gene: TRBJ2-3
D gene: -
V gene: TRBV14
clone size: -
CDR3 DNA: TGTGCCAACAGCCAAGATAGATCGGCAGATACGCAGTATTTT
CDR3 protein: CANSQDRSADTQYF

J gene: TRBJ2-7
D gene: -
V gene: TRBV30
clone size: many
CDR3 DNA: TGTGCCTGGAGTCCCCGGGGCGCCTACGAGCAGTACTTC
CDR3 protein: CAWSPRGAYEQYF

J gene: TRBJ1-2
D gene: TRBD1
V gene: TRBV6-2/TRBV6-3
clone size: -
CDR3 DNA: TGTGCCAGCAGTTACAGGGGGCATGGCGATGGCTACACCTTC
CDR3 protein: CASSYRGHGDGYTF

J gene: TRBJ2-3
D gene: TRBD1
V gene: TRBV5-6
clone size: many
CDR3 DNA: TGTGCCAGCAGCTTGAAGGGGGCTGCAGATACGCAGTATTTT
CDR3 protein: CASSLKGAADTQYF

J gene: TRBJ2-2
D gene: -
V gene: TRBV2
clone size: many
CDR3 DNA: TGTGCCAGCACAACCGTGAACACCGGGGAGCTGTTTTTT
CDR3 protein: CASTTVNTGELFF

J gene: TRBJ2-1
D gene: TRBD2
V gene: TRBV11-2
clone size: -
CDR3 DNA: TGTGCCAGCAGCCGACCCGGACTAGCGGGGGGGTTC
CDR3 protein: CASSRPGLAGGF

J gene: TRBJ1-3
D gene: -
V gene: TRBV20-1
clone size: many
CDR3 DNA: TGCAGTGCTAGAGTCACACAGGGTAAAGATTCGAACACCATATATTTT
CDR3 protein: CSARVTQGKDSNTIYF

J gene: TRBJ2-7
D gene: -
V gene: TRBV25-1
clone size: once
CDR3 DNA: TGTGCCGGCAAAGAGGGTTCCTACGAGCAGTACTTC
CDR3 protein: CAGKEGSYEQYF

J gene: TRBJ2-6
D gene: -
V gene: TRBV19
clone size: many
CDR3 DNA: TGTGCCAGTAGTAGCCTCCCGGGGAGAATGGGCTCTGGGGCCAACGTCCTGACTTTC
CDR3 protein: CASSSLPGRMGSGANVLTF

J gene: TRBJ2-5
D gene: TRBD1
V gene: TRBV6-2/TRBV6-3
clone size: many
CDR3 DNA: TGTGCCAGCACCATTAGGACAGGGGGCGAGACCCAGTACTTC
CDR3 protein: CASTIRTGGETQYF

J gene: TRBJ1-2
D gene: TRBD1
V gene: TRBV10-3
clone size: many
CDR3 DNA: TGTGCCAGCACCCTGGGACAGGGAGGCTATGGCTACACCTTC
CDR3 protein: CASTLGQGGYGYTF

J gene: TRBJ1-2
D gene: TRBD1
V gene: TRBV2
clone size: many
CDR3 DNA: TGTGCCAGCAGGAAGGGACAGGGGACCTATGGCTACACCTTC
CDR3 protein: CASRKGQGTYGYTF

J gene: TRBJ2-1
D gene: -
V gene: TRBV12-3/TRBV12-4
clone size: few
CDR3 DNA: TGTGCCAGCAGCCCCGTCGGCTCCTACAATGAGCAGTTCTTC
CDR3 protein: CASSPVGSYNEQFF

J gene: TRBJ1-1
D gene: -
V gene: TRBV4-2
clone size: -
CDR3 DNA: TGTGCCAGCAGCCAAGATGGGGGTGGAGAAGCTTTCTTT
CDR3 protein: CASSQDGGGEAFF

J gene: TRBJ1-4
D gene: -
V gene: TRBV5-1
clone size: few
CDR3 DNA: TGCGCCAGCAGCTTGAGGCCAGGGGACGCTGAAAAACTGTTTTTT
CDR3 protein: CASSLRPGDAEKLFF

J gene: TRBJ1-4
D gene: -
V gene: TRBV27
clone size: many
CDR3 DNA: TGTGCCAGCAGTAATGAAGGCTTTAATGAAAAACTGTTTTTT
CDR3 protein: CASSNEGFNEKLFF

J gene: TRBJ2-5
D gene: -
V gene: TRBV7-9
clone size: many
CDR3 DNA: TGTGCCAGCAGTCCAGCAGGACAGATCCAAGAGACCCAGTACTTC
CDR3 protein: CASSPAGQIQETQYF

J gene: TRBJ1-1
D gene: TRBD1
V gene: TRBV3-1
clone size: many
CDR3 DNA: TGTGCCAGCAACCCCGGGGACAGGGGAGGTTACACTGAAGCTTTCTTT
CDR3 protein: CASNPGDRGGYTEAFF

J gene: TRBJ1-2
D gene: TRBD1
V gene: TRBV12-3/TRBV12-4
clone size: many
CDR3 DNA: TGTGCCAGCACCTTGGACAGGGTACTCTATGGCTACACCTTC
CDR3 protein: CASTLDRVLYGYTF

J gene: TRBJ2-3
D gene: -
V gene: TRBV6-2/TRBV6-3
clone size: -
CDR3 DNA: TGTGCCAGCAGTTACTTATTAGGGAGGCCTAACACAGATACGCAGTATTTT
CDR3 protein: CASSYLLGRPNTDTQYF

J gene: TRBJ2-7
D gene: -
V gene: TRBV20-1
clone size: -
CDR3 DNA: TGCAGTGCTAGAGATAGAGTAAGCGATAGCGAGCAGTACTTC
CDR3 protein: CSARDRVSDSEQYF

J gene: TRBJ2-3
D gene: -
V gene: TRBV20-1
clone size: -
CDR3 DNA: TGCAGTGCTAGGGGGGCCACAGATACGCAGTATTTT
CDR3 protein: CSARGATDTQYF

J gene: TRBJ1-1
D gene: -
V gene: TRBV20-1
clone size: many
CDR3 DNA: TGCAGTGTGAGGGGCACTGAAGCTTTCTTT
CDR3 protein: CSVRGTEAFF

J gene: TRBJ1-1
D gene: TRBD1
V gene: TRBV7-8
clone size: many
CDR3 DNA: TGTGCCAGCAGCTTTGACAGGGTAACTGAAGCTTTCTTT
CDR3 protein: CASSFDRVTEAFF

J gene: TRBJ1-2
D gene: -
V gene: TRBV13
clone size: -
CDR3 DNA: TGTGCCAGCAGCTTAGAGGGCGAGTCGGGCTACACCTTC
CDR3 protein: CASSLEGESGYTF

J gene: TRBJ1-1
D gene: TRBD1
V gene: TRBV7-9
clone size: many
CDR3 DNA: TGTGCCAGCACGAAGTCAGGGGGCTTTGGGAACACTGAAGCTTTCTTT
CDR3 protein: CASTKSGGFGNTEAFF

J gene: TRBJ2-1
D gene: TRBD1
V gene: TRBV29-1
clone size: many
CDR3 DNA: TGCAGCGTTGCGCAGGGGGTAGGTTTTGAGCAGTTCTTC
CDR3 protein: CSVAQGVGFEQFF

J gene: TRBJ2-1
D gene: -
V gene: TRBV5-6
clone size: few
CDR3 DNA: TGTGCCAGCAGCTTGAATCTGTACGAGCAGTTCTTC
CDR3 protein: CASSLNLYEQFF

J gene: TRBJ1-1
D gene: -
V gene: TRBV27
clone size: many
CDR3 DNA: TGTGCCAGCAGTTTACGGAGGATGGCTGAAGCTTTCTTT
CDR3 protein: CASSLRRMAEAFF

J gene: TRBJ1-1
D gene: TRBD1
V gene: TRBV7-3
clone size: few
CDR3 DNA: TGTGCCAGCAGCCGGGACAGCAACACTGAAGCTTTCTTT
CDR3 protein: CASSRDSNTEAFF

J gene: TRBJ2-3
D gene: -
V gene: TRBV19
clone size: many
CDR3 DNA: TGTGCCAGTAGTATCGTAGCGGATACGCAGTATTTT
CDR3 protein: CASSIVADTQYF

J gene: TRBJ2-7
D gene: TRBD1
V gene: TRBV9
clone size: few
CDR3 DNA: TGTGCCAGCAGAGGACAGGGGTCCTACGAGCAGTACTTC
CDR3 protein: CASRGQGSYEQYF

J gene: TRBJ1-1
D gene: -
V gene: TRBV7-2
clone size: -
CDR3 DNA: TGTGCCAGCAGCTTAGGTCGGGGAGGCACTGAAGCTTTCTTT
CDR3 protein: CASSLGRGGTEAFF

J gene: TRBJ2-7
D gene: -
V gene: TRBV11-2
clone size: many
CDR3 DNA: TGTGCCAGCAGCTTAGATCACAGCTCCTACGAGCAGTACTTC
CDR3 protein: CASSLDHSSYEQYF

J gene: TRBJ2-5
D gene: -
V gene: TRBV24-1
clone size: many
CDR3 DNA: TGTGCCACCCGTGGGGTCGAGAGGGAGACCCAGTACTTC
CDR3 protein: CATRGVERETQYF

J gene: TRBJ1-2
D gene: -
V gene: TRBV10-3
clone size: many
CDR3 DNA: TGTGCCATCAGTGATGCGGGAGACGATGGCTACACCTTC
CDR3 protein: CAISDAGDDGYTF